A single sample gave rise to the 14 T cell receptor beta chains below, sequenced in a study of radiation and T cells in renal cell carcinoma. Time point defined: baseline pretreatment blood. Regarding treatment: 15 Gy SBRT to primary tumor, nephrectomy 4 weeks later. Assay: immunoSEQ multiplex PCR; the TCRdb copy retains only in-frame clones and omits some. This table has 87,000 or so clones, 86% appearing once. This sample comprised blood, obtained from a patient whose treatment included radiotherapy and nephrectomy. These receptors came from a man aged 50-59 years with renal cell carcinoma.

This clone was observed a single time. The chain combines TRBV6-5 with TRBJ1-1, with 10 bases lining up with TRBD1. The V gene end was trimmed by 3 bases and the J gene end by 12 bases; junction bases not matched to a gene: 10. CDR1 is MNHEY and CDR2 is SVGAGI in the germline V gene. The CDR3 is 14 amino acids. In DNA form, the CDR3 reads TGTGCCAGCAGTTATTTAGGGACAGGGGAAGAGTCTTTCTTT. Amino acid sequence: CASSYLGTGEESFF.

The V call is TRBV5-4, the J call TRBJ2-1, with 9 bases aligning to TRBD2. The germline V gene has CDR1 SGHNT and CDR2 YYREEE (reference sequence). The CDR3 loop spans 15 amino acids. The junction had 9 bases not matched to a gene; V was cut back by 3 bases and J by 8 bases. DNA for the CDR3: TGTGCCAGCAGCTCCCCGGGACTAGCAAGGCATGAGCAGTTCTTC. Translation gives CASSSPGLARHEQFF.

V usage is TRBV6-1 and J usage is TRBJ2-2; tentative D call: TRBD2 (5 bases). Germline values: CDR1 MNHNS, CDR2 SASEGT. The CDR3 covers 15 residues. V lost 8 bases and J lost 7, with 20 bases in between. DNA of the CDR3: TGTGCCAGCGCCCCGGACGTCCCTCGGGGCGGGGAGCTGTTTTTT. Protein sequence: CASAPDVPRGGELFF.

The CDR3 loop reads CASSYGQGAFYEQYF. CDR3 nucleotides: TGTGCCAGCAGCTATGGCCAGGGGGCTTTCTACGAGCAGTACTTC. The chain recombines TRBV7-2 with TRBJ2-7; 8 bases are shared with TRBD1. This CDR3 region has 15 residues. V dropped 4 bases and J dropped 3; count of bases not matched to a gene: 8. Germline assignment: CDR1 SGHTA and CDR2 FQGNSA. The full variable domain, with the rest looked up from reference TRBV7-2 and TRBJ2-7, is GAGVSQSPSNKVTEKGKDVELRCDPISGHTALYWYRQSLGQGLEFLIYFQGNSAPDKSGLPSDRFSAERTGGSVSTLTIQRTQQEDSAVYLCASSYGQGAFYEQYFGPGTRLTVT.

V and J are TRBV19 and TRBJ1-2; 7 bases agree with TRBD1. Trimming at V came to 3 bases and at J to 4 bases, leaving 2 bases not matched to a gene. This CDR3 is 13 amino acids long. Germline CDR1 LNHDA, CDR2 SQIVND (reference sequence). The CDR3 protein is CASSMGQIYGYTF. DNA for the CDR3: TGTGCCAGTAGTATGGGACAGATCTATGGCTACACCTTC.

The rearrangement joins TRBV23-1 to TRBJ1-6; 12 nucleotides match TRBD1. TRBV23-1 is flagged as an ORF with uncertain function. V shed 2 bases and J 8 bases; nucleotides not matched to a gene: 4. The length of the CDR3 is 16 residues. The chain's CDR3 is CASSQGDRGQDSPLHF. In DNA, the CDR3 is TGCGCCAGCAGTCAAGGGGACAGGGGGCAGGATTCACCCCTCCACTTT.

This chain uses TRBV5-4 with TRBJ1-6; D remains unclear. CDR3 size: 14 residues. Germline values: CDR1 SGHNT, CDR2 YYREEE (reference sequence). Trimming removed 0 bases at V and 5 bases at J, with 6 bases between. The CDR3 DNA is TGTGCCAGCAGCTTGGAGCGAAATAATTCACCCCTCCACTTT. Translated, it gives CASSLERNNSPLHF. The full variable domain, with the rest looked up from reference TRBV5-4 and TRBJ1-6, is ETGVTQSPTHLIKTRGQQVTLRCSSQSGHNTVSWYQQALGQGPQFIFQYYREEENGRGNFPPRFSGLQFPNYSSELNVNALELDDSALYLCASSLERNNSPLHFGNGTRLTVT.

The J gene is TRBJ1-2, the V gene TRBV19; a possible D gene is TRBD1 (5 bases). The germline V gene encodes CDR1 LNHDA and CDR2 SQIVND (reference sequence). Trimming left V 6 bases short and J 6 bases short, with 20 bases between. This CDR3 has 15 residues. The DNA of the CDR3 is TGTGCCAGTAGCAACCACGTCCAGGGTCGAAATGGCTACACCTTC. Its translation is CASSNHVQGRNGYTF.

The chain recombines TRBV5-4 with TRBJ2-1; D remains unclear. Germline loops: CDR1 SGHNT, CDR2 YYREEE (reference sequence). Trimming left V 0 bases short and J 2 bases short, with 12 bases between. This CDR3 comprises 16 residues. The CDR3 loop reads CASSLGSAATYNEQFF. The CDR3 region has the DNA TGTGCCAGCAGCTTGGGGTCTGCGGCAACCTACAATGAGCAGTTCTTC.

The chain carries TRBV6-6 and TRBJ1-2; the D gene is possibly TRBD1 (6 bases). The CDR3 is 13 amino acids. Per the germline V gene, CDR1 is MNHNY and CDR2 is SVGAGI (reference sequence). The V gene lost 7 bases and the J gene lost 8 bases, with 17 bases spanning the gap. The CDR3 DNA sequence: TGTGCCAGCACCGTCAGGCAGGGGCAGGGCTACACCTTC. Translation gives CASTVRQGQGYTF.

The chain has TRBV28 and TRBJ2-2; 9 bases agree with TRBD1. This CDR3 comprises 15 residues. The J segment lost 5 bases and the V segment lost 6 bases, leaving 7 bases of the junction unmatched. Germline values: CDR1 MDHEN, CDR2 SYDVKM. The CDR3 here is CASRAGTGYTGELFF. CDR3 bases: TGTGCCAGCAGGGCCGGGACAGGGTATACCGGGGAGCTGTTTTTT.

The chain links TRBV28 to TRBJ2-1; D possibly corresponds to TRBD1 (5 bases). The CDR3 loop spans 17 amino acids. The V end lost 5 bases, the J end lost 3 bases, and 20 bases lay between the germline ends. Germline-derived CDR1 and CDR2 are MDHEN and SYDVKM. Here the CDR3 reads CASSPPEQGRIYNEQFF. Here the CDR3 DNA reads TGTGCCAGCAGTCCCCCGGAGCAGGGTCGGATCTACAATGAGCAGTTCTTC.

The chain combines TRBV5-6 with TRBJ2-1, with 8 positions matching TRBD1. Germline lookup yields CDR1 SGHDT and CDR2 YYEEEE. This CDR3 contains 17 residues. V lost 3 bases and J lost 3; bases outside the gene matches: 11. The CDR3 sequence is CASSSIHRGTNYNEQFF. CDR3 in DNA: TGTGCCAGCAGCTCAATCCACAGGGGGACCAACTACAATGAGCAGTTCTTC.

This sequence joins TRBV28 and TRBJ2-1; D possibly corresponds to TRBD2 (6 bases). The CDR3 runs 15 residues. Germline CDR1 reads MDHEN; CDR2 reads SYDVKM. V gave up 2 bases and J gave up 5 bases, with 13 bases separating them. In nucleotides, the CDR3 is TGTGCCAGCAGTTTAATAGCGGCCCCGAACAATGAGCAGTTCTTC. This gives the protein CASSLIAAPNNEQFF.